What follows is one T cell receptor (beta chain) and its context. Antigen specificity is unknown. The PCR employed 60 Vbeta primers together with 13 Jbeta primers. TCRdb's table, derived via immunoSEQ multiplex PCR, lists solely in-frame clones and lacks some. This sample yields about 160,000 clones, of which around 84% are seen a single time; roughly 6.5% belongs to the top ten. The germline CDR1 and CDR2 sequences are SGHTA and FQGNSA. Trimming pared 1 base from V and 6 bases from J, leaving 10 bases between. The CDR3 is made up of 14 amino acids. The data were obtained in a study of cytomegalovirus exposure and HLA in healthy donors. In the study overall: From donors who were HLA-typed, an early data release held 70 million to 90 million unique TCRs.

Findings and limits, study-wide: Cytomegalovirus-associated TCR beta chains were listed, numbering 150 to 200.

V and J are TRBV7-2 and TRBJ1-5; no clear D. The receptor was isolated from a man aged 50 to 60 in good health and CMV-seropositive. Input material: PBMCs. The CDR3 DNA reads TGTGCCAGCAGCTTAGGGGAGAGAGTTCAGCCCCAGCATTTT. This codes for CASSLGERVQPQHF.